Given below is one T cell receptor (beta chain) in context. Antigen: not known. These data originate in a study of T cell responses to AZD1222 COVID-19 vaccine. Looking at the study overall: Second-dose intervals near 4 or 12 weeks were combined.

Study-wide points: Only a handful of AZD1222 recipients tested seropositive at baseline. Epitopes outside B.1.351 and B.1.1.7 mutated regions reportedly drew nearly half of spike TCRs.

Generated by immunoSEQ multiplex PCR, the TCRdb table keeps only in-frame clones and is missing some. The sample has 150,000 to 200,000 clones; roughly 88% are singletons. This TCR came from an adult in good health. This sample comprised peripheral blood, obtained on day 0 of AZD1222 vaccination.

The CDR3 DNA follows: TGTGCCAGCAGTGGAACCGGGACAGGGATTTATGGCTACACCTTC. Protein product: CASSGTGTGIYGYTF. The chain joins TRBV2 to TRBJ1-2; TRBD1 matches at 9 bases. The CDR3 extends over 15 amino acids. The J segment lost 5 bases and the V segment lost 4 bases, leaving 8 bases of the junction unmatched. Germline CDR1 reads SNHLY; CDR2 reads FYNNEI. The entire variable domain, with the rest obtained from reference TRBV2 and TRBJ1-2, is as follows: EPEVTQTPSHQVTQMGQEVILRCVPISNHLYFYWYRQILGQKVEFLVSFYNNEISEKSEIFDDQFSVERPDGSNFTLKIRSTKLEDSAMYFCASSGTGTGIYGYTFGSGTRLTVV.